Only a few counts were recorded for the clone carrying this T cell receptor beta chain. The antigen is not known. This CDR3 region has 14 residues. Trimming took 0 bases from V and 4 from J, leaving 8 bases between them. CDR1 and CDR2 (germline): SGHRS, YFSETQ. TCRbeta library preparation incorporated unique molecular identifiers. TCRdb passed the PCR reads through MiXCR, listing each CDR3 protein once. The data contain 250,000 to 400,000 distinct CDR3 sequences, around 25% of them singletons. This record comes from a study of T-cell reconstitution after alpha-beta-depleted transplantation in children. General study findings and limits: Expanded clones from the graft, numbering several hundred, reportedly supplied alpha-beta T cells about two months after transplant.

The sequence came from a male patient between 10 and 17 years old who had a stem cell transplant for acute lymphoblastic leukemia, so the T cells may come from the graft donor. V gene TRBV5-1 combines with J gene TRBJ2-4; perhaps TRBD2 as D (5 bases). The sample here was PBMCs, mostly from graft donor cells, taken 180 days after TCRalphabeta/CD19-depleted stem cell transplant. The CDR3 is CASSLAGLKNIQYF. CDR3 nucleotide sequence: TGCGCCAGCAGCTTGGCAGGACTTAAAAACATTCAGTACTTC.